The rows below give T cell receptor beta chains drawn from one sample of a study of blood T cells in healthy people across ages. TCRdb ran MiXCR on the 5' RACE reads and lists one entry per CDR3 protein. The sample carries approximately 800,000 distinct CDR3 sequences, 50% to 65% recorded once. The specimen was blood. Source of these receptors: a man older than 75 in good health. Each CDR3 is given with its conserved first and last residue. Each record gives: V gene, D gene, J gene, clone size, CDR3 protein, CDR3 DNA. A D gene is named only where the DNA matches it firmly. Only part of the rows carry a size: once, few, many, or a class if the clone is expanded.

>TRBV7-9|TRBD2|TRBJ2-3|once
CASLSGSLGDTQYF
TGTGCCAGCTTAAGCGGGAGTTTGGGGGATACGCAGTATTTT
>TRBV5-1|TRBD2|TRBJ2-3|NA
CASSSTSRTTDTQYF
TGCGCCAGCAGCTCGACTAGCCGGACCACAGATACGCAGTATTTT
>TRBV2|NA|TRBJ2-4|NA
CASSGTADIQYF
TGTGCCAGCAGTGGGACAGCGGACATTCAGTACTTC
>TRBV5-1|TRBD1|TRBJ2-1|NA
CASTRDRGRNEQFF
TGCGCCAGCACCCGGGACAGGGGTCGCAATGAGCAGTTCTTC
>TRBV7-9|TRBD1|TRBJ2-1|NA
CASSLGPGQPQFF
TGTGCCAGCAGCTTAGGCCCGGGACAGCCGCAGTTCTTC
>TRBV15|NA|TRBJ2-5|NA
CATSIRDTQETQYF
TGTGCCACCAGCATAAGGGACACCCAAGAGACCCAGTACTTC
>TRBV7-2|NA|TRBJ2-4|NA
CASSLEGGWGQYF
TGTGCCAGCAGCTTAGAGGGGGGGTGGGGGCAGTACTTC
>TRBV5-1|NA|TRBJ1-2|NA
CASSPGRTFNYGYTF
TGCGCCAGCAGCCCGGGACGTACTTTTAACTATGGCTACACCTTC
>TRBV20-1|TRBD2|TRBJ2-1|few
CSASTGLAGGQFF
TGCAGTGCTAGTACGGGACTAGCGGGAGGGCAGTTCTTC
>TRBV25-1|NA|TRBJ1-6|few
CATSTVDYNSPLHF
TGTGCCACCTCCACCGTGGATTATAATTCACCCCTCCACTTT
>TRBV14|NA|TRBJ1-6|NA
CASSQGLGKGSYNSPLHF
TGTGCCAGCAGCCAAGGTTTGGGGAAGGGTTCCTATAATTCACCCCTCCACTTT
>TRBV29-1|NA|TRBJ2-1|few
CSVAGRNNEQFF
TGCAGCGTTGCCGGACGTAACAATGAGCAGTTCTTC
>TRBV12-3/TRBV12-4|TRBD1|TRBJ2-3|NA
CASSSPTGPRYAYF
TGTGCCAGCAGTTCCCCGACAGGGCCCAGATACGCGTATTTT
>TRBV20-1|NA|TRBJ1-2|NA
CSANLGDYGYTF
TGCAGTGCGAACCTGGGAGACTATGGCTACACCTTC
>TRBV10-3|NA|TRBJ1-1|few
CAISGGRGVPTLGTEAFF
TGTGCCATCAGTGGGGGCCGGGGTGTTCCCACCCTGGGCACTGAAGCTTTCTTT